This T cell receptor beta chain was obtained from a study of long-term antiretroviral therapy in people with HIV. Treatment for all HIV-infected participants took place in the United States. Germline CDR1 and CDR2: ENHRY and SYGVKD. Trimming cost V 10 bases and J 5 bases, with 12 bases left between them. CDR3 length equals 11 residues. This clone was counted a few times. Its antigen is as yet unknown. Study-level findings and limits: Diversity went up after ART and still fell short of transplant donor controls. Adherence to ART, viral resistance and therapy changes lacked any data.

Running of the v3.0 immunoSEQ assay took place at survey level. Assay: immunoSEQ multiplex PCR; the TCRdb copy retains only in-frame clones and omits some. The sample lists around 30,000 clones, over 75% occurring once. The specimen comprised unsorted PBMCs, sampled 1.5 years before starting antiretroviral therapy. The rearrangement uses TRBV10-3 and TRBJ2-7; TRBD2 is a possible D gene (5 bases). The clonotype comes from a man between 18 and 29 years old with HIV. CDR3 in amino acids: CATRDPHEQYF. The CDR3, as DNA: TGTGCCACACGGGATCCACACGAGCAGTACTTC.